The following is a T cell receptor beta chain sequence with its context. The study drew participants aged about 18 to 95 years from some 25 US areas. Repertoires were generated with immunoSEQ multiplex PCR, while TCRdb's copy carries only in-frame clones and drops some. The data hold some 170,000 clones, with 84% observed a single time. This specimen belongs to a study of blood T cell repertoires in COVID-19. CDR1 and CDR2 (germline): SGHVS, FQNEAQ. The CDR3 runs to 19 residues. Unmatched junction bases numbered 9, after V lost 4 bases and J lost 4 bases. This chain uses TRBV7-8 with TRBJ2-2, with 16 bases aligning to TRBD2. The sample comprised PBMCs or T cells enriched from blood (not recorded which). This TCR was recovered from a man aged 50 or older who had recovered from COVID-19. In nucleotides, the CDR3 is TGTGCCAGCAGCTCCAACCTGGGACTAGCGGGGGGGACCACCGGGGAGCTGTTTTTT. Translation gives CASSSNLGLAGGTTGELFF. Together with reference TRBV7-8 and TRBJ2-2, the CDR3 gives the full variable domain: GAGVSQSPRYKVAKRGQDVALRCDPISGHVSLFWYQQALGQGPEFLTYFQNEAQLDKSGLPSDRFFAERPEGSVSTLKIQRTQQEDSAVYLCASSSNLGLAGGTTGELFFGEGSRLTVL.